These T cell receptor beta chains were read from a single sample in a study of cytomegalovirus exposure and HLA in healthy donors. Measured with immunoSEQ multiplex PCR; TCRdb has only the in-frame clones, and not every one. The data hold hundreds of thousands of clones, with about 80% observed a single time. The sample taken for sequencing was PBMCs. These receptors all stem from a woman in her thirties or forties in good health and CMV-seronegative. The CDR3 runs from the conserved cysteine through the conserved F or W. D genes are given only for firm matches. Clone size, where shown, is once, few, many, or a class for clones that have expanded.

size	D	V	J	DNA	CDR3
few	-	TRBV28	TRBJ1-5	TGTGCCAGCAGTTTCCGCAGGGGCAATCAGCCCCAGCATTTT	CASSFRRGNQPQHF
-	-	TRBV5-1	TRBJ2-7	TGCGCCAGCAGCGTGAGGGCCTCCTACGAGCAGTACTTC	CASSVRASYEQYF
-	-	TRBV29-1	TRBJ2-1	TGCAGCGTTGACTCGAGCGGAATCTACAATGAGCAGTTCTTC	CSVDSSGIYNEQFF
-	-	TRBV4-2	TRBJ1-4	TGTGCCAGCCAGGGCGAAAAACTGTTTTTT	CASQGEKLFF
once	-	TRBV6-1	TRBJ2-5	TGTGCCAGCAGCCGTGACAGGGCGGGGTGGGAGACCCAGTACTTC	CASSRDRAGWETQYF
-	TRBD1	TRBV18	TRBJ2-6	TGTGCCAGCTCACTACGACAGGGAGCTGGGGCCAACGTCCTGACTTTC	CASSLRQGAGANVLTF
-	-	TRBV19	TRBJ1-1	TGTGCCAGTATGACCCCCGGGGGTCCCACTGAAGCTTTCTTT	CASMTPGGPTEAFF
-	TRBD1	TRBV15	TRBJ1-1	TGTGCCACCAGCAGAGATGGGACAGCCTTCAACACTGAAGCTTTCTTT	CATSRDGTAFNTEAFF
-	TRBD1	TRBV13	TRBJ1-2	TGTGCCAGCAGTTACAGGGGGCCTAACTATGGCTACACCTTC	CASSYRGPNYGYTF
-	-	TRBV15	TRBJ2-2	TGTGCCACCAGCACCAGGGATCCGCCCGGGGAGCTGTTTTTT	CATSTRDPPGELFF
-	-	TRBV28	TRBJ1-2	TGTGCCAGCAGTGGCCTTCCGGAGGGCTACACCTTC	CASSGLPEGYTF
-	-	TRBV6-6	TRBJ2-3	TGTGCCGCCAGGGGAACTAGCACAGATACGCAGTATTTT	CAARGTSTDTQYF
-	TRBD1	TRBV20-1	TRBJ2-7	TGCAGTGGGAGCCGGGACAGGGAGTACTTC	CSGSRDREYF
-	-	TRBV19	TRBJ1-2	TGTGCCAGTCGAACCTCAGGGCGAGGTGACTATGGCTACACCTTC	CASRTSGRGDYGYTF
-	-	TRBV30	TRBJ2-7	TGTGCCTGGAGAAGACAGCCCTGGGGCGAGCAGTACTTC	CAWRRQPWGEQYF
once	TRBD1	TRBV7-8	TRBJ2-1	TGTGCCAGCAGCTTAGCGGGGGACAGGGGATCCGATGAGCAGTTCTTC	CASSLAGDRGSDEQFF
-	-	TRBV2	TRBJ1-1	TGTGCCAGCAGAACTCTCGGGGGGAACACTGAAGCTTTCTTT	CASRTLGGNTEAFF
-	-	TRBV6-1	TRBJ1-3	TGTGCCAGCAGTGAAGGAACGGTTAACACCATATATTTT	CASSEGTVNTIYF
-	TRBD2	TRBV5-1	TRBJ2-5	TGCGCCAGCAGCAGGGGACTAGCGGGGGAAGGAGAGACCCAGTACTTC	CASSRGLAGEGETQYF
-	-	TRBV7-9	TRBJ2-7	TGTGCCAGCAGCTTATGGTCGGGGAGCGCCGTCTACGAGCAGTACTTC	CASSLWSGSAVYEQYF
-	-	TRBV5-1	TRBJ2-5	TGCGCCAGCAGCCCTGGGGCCTCCCAAGAGACCCAGTACTTC	CASSPGASQETQYF
-	-	TRBV14	TRBJ2-3	TGTGCCAGCAGCCAAGACGGTGGGGGCGCAGGTACGCAGTATTTT	CASSQDGGGAGTQYF
few	-	TRBV7-3	TRBJ2-1	TGTGCCAGCAGCGGAGGGCCGGAGGATGAGCAGTTCTTC	CASSGGPEDEQFF
-	TRBD2	TRBV6-6	TRBJ2-2	TGTGCCAGCAGTTATGGGAGGGTCTCCGGGGAGCTGTTTTTT	CASSYGRVSGELFF
-	TRBD1	TRBV5-1	TRBJ1-1	TGCGCCAGCAGCTTGACAGGGGGCTCTGAAGCTTTCTTT	CASSLTGGSEAFF
-	-	TRBV28	TRBJ1-4	TGTGCCAGCAGTGGGCATCCCAATGAAAAACTGTTTTTT	CASSGHPNEKLFF
-	-	TRBV10-3	TRBJ2-7	TGTGCCATCAAACAGGGTGTAATCTACGAGCAGTACTTC	CAIKQGVIYEQYF
-	TRBD2	TRBV5-1	TRBJ2-7	TGCGCCAGCAGTCCCGGGGGGGTTTCCTACGAGCAGTACTTC	CASSPGGVSYEQYF
-	-	TRBV7-9	TRBJ1-1	TGTGCCAGCAGCCACACTCTCAGGGGTAACGCTTTCTTT	CASSHTLRGNAFF
-	TRBD2	TRBV5-4	TRBJ2-3	TGTGCCAGCAGCTTGCATAGCGGGGATCCAGATACGCAGTATTTT	CASSLHSGDPDTQYF
once	-	TRBV7-8	TRBJ1-5	TGTGCCAGCAGCTTAAATGAGGGTCAGCCCCAGCATTTT	CASSLNEGQPQHF
-	-	TRBV10-3	TRBJ2-7	TGTGCCATCAGTGAGTCGAGTTCAGGGGCATCCTACGAGCAGTACTTC	CAISESSSGASYEQYF
-	TRBD1	TRBV28	TRBJ1-2	TGTGCCAGCAGTCGAAGGGACAGGGAATTTTTAGTGGGCTACACCTTC	CASSRRDREFLVGYTF
-	-	TRBV2	TRBJ2-7	TGTGCCAGCAGTTTTAGCTACGAGCAGTACTTC	CASSFSYEQYF
-	TRBD1	TRBV6-5	TRBJ2-1	TGTGCCAGCAGTGGGGACAGGGGGTTTAGCAATGAGCAGTTCTTC	CASSGDRGFSNEQFF
-	-	TRBV30	TRBJ1-2	TGTGCCTGGAGTGGCCGGGGGGCGCGTGGCTACACCTTC	CAWSGRGARGYTF
-	-	TRBV19	TRBJ1-2	TGTGCCAGTACCCCAGGCCCCTTGAGTGGGGGCTACACCTTC	CASTPGPLSGGYTF
few	-	TRBV5-1	TRBJ2-2	TGCGCCAGCAGCTTGGGCCCAACGACAGCCTCAACCGGGGAGCTGTTTTTT	CASSLGPTTASTGELFF
once	-	TRBV30	TRBJ2-1	TGTGCCTGGAGTGGGACAGGGACTACCTCCTACAATGAGCAGTTCTTC	CAWSGTGTTSYNEQFF
-	TRBD1	TRBV4-3	TRBJ2-2	TGCGCCAGCAGCCGGGACAGGGGGTTTGCCGGGGAGCTGTTTTTT	CASSRDRGFAGELFF
-	TRBD1	TRBV7-9	TRBJ1-2	TGTGCCAGCAGCCAAGGGACAGGTCATGGCTACACCTTC	CASSQGTGHGYTF
-	-	TRBV19	TRBJ2-2	TGTGCCAGTAGTCTCCGACAGGACGGGGAGCTGTTTTTT	CASSLRQDGELFF
-	TRBD1	TRBV14	TRBJ2-3	TGTGCCAGCAGCCCCGGGACAGGGGTAGGGACAGATACGCAGTATTTT	CASSPGTGVGTDTQYF
-	-	TRBV7-8	TRBJ2-6	TGTGCCAGCAGCTTAAAAGCATCGGGGGCTGGGGCCAACGTCCTGACTTTC	CASSLKASGAGANVLTF
few	-	TRBV4-3	TRBJ1-1	TGCGCCAGCAGCCAGAGAGAGCCTTCGGAAGCTTTCTTT	CASSQREPSEAFF
-	TRBD2	TRBV7-9	TRBJ2-3	TGTGCCAGCAGCTTCCCTCCCGGGGCTAGCGGGGGACCGACAGATACGCAGTATTTT	CASSFPPGASGGPTDTQYF
-	TRBD1	TRBV28	TRBJ1-4	TGTGCCAGCAGTACTTACAGGGGAAAAGGAGGTGAAAAACTGTTTTTT	CASSTYRGKGGEKLFF
-	TRBD1	TRBV2	TRBJ1-2	TGTGCCAGCAGTCCGACCGGGACAGGATTTGGCTACACCTTC	CASSPTGTGFGYTF
-	TRBD1	TRBV27	TRBJ1-1	TGTGCCAGCAGTAGCCTCGGGACAGGCACGGATGAAGCTTTCTTT	CASSSLGTGTDEAFF